The sequence of this T cell receptor (beta chain) was determined in a study of blood T cell repertoires in COVID-19. Overall study: The study drew acute and convalescent COVID-19 samples from the United States, Italy and Spain. T cells, B-cell-depleted T cells, or PBMCs provided the cDNA or gDNA that served as material.

Methods used by the authors: How many nucleated cells were present was estimated from reference gene primer amplification. TCRdb keeps only in-frame clones here, not all; method: immunoSEQ multiplex PCR. The DNA gave D and trimming, while V, J and clone size come from that table. The table shows fewer than 200,000 clones, with around 83% occurring only once. The CDR3 sequence is 15 residues long. V trimming: 5 bases; J trimming: 7 bases; junction bases outside the gene matches: 7. CDR1 SGHTA and CDR2 FQGTGA come from the germline V gene. What was sequenced was peripheral blood. The J gene is TRBJ2-3, the V gene TRBV7-3, with TRBD1 matching over 12 bases. This sequence originates from a human donor in a cohort sampled during active COVID-19. The CDR3 reads CASSPPGQGANTQYF. CDR3 DNA sequence: TGTGCCAGCAGCCCCCCGGGACAGGGGGCAAATACGCAGTATTTT.